The rows below give T cell receptor beta chains drawn from one sample of a study of shared clonotypes between healthy human individuals. Assay: immunoSEQ multiplex PCR; the TCRdb copy retains only in-frame clones and omits some. The sample has some 2,100,000 clones; more than 85% are singletons. Sequencing was carried out using naive CD8+ T cells from PBMCs. The receptors originated from a man younger than 30 in good health. Some clones in this sample may be carry-over from other donors' samples. The CDR3 runs from the conserved cysteine through the conserved F or W. The D gene is left open where the match is weak. Rows may omit the clone size; those that give it use once, few, many or a size class.

j_call | clone_size | d_call | v_call | cdr3_aa | cdr3_nt
TRBJ1-2 | few | TRBD1 | TRBV29-1 | CSVEDDRGLHYGYTF | TGCAGCGTTGAGGATGACAGGGGGCTGCACTATGGCTACACCTTC
TRBJ1-2 | - | TRBD1 | TRBV5-6 | CASSPWTGGWYTF | TGTGCCAGCAGCCCGTGGACAGGGGGTTGGTACACCTTC
TRBJ2-5 | - | - | TRBV28 | CASSLLAWETQYF | TGTGCCAGCAGTTTGTTGGCTTGGGAGACCCAGTACTTC
TRBJ1-2 | - | - | TRBV30 | CAWSVLGEIANYGYTF | TGTGCCTGGAGTGTACTTGGGGAAATAGCTAACTATGGCTACACCTTC
TRBJ2-7 | - | - | TRBV4-1 | CASSQASGYEQYF | TGCGCCAGCAGCCAAGCTTCCGGCTACGAGCAGTACTTC
TRBJ1-4 | - | - | TRBV6-5 | CASSSAGGVNEKLFF | TGTGCCAGCAGTTCCGCCGGGGGTGTTAATGAAAAACTGTTTTTT
TRBJ2-4 | - | TRBD2 | TRBV7-9 | CASSLEMTRETKNIQYF | TGTGCCAGCAGCTTAGAAATGACGCGGGAGACCAAAAACATTCAGTACTTC
TRBJ2-1 | - | - | TRBV12-5 | CASGSPGEGKQFF | TGTGCTAGTGGTTCACCAGGGGAAGGGAAGCAGTTCTTC
TRBJ2-7 | - | - | TRBV28 | CASSGAGSLYEQYF | TGTGCCAGCAGTGGGGCAGGGAGTCTCTACGAGCAGTACTTC
TRBJ2-7 | - | - | TRBV27 | CASSSTLRVPYEQYF | TGTGCCAGCAGTTCAACATTGAGGGTCCCCTACGAGCAGTACTTC
TRBJ1-5 | - | - | TRBV27 | CASSPGQFNSNQPQHF | TGTGCCAGCAGTCCTGGACAGTTTAATAGCAATCAGCCCCAGCATTTT
TRBJ2-7 | - | - | TRBV6-1 | CASSEPRRSDYEQYF | TGTGCCAGCAGTGAGCCGCGGAGGTCGGACTACGAGCAGTACTTC
TRBJ2-7 | - | TRBD1 | TRBV5-1 | CASRPGDSHYEQYF | TGCGCCAGCAGACCTGGGGACAGTCACTACGAGCAGTACTTC
TRBJ2-7 | - | - | TRBV6-1 | CASSVLDNVNYEQYF | TGTGCCAGCAGTGTCTTGGACAACGTCAACTACGAGCAGTACTTC
TRBJ2-7 | - | - | TRBV7-9 | CASSSPSGTEQYF | TGTGCCAGCAGCTCCCCCTCGGGGACCGAGCAGTACTTC
TRBJ1-1 | - | - | TRBV4-1 | CASSQEGVQATILNTEAFF | TGCGCCAGCAGCCAAGAAGGGGTACAGGCAACAATTTTGAACACTGAAGCTTTCTTT
TRBJ1-3 | - | TRBD1 | TRBV19 | CASTGVSGNTIYF | TGTGCCAGCACAGGGGTCTCTGGAAACACCATATATTTT
TRBJ2-1 | - | TRBD2 | TRBV19 | CASSIGGGYNEQFF | TGTGCCAGTAGTATAGGGGGGGGATACAATGAGCAGTTCTTC
TRBJ2-2 | - | - | TRBV7-9 | CASSVTGANTGELFF | TGTGCCAGCAGCGTGACCGGGGCGAACACCGGGGAGCTGTTTTTT
TRBJ2-3 | - | TRBD2 | TRBV11-3 | CASSLTGTSGGSTDTQYF | TGTGCCAGCAGTCTCACCGGGACTAGCGGGGGTAGCACAGATACGCAGTATTTT
TRBJ1-2 | - | TRBD1 | TRBV6-5 | CASSYETGASYTF | TGTGCCAGCAGTTACGAGACAGGGGCGAGCTACACCTTC
TRBJ2-1 | - | - | TRBV4-1 | CASSQGALLTGSYNEQFF | TGCGCCAGCAGCCAAGGAGCCCTGTTGACGGGCTCCTACAATGAGCAGTTCTTC
TRBJ1-2 | many | - | TRBV29-1 | CSVDPGNYGYTF | TGCAGCGTTGATCCAGGGAACTATGGCTACACCTTC
TRBJ1-5 | - | - | TRBV19 | CASTTGDFSNQPQHF | TGTGCCAGTACTACAGGAGACTTTAGCAATCAGCCCCAGCATTTT
TRBJ2-7 | - | TRBD2 | TRBV2 | CASSEGLAVHEQYF | TGTGCCAGCAGTGAAGGGCTAGCGGTGCACGAGCAGTACTTC
TRBJ2-7 | - | TRBD2 | TRBV9 | CASSPGASGLYEQYF | TGTGCCAGCAGCCCCGGGGCTAGCGGGCTCTACGAGCAGTACTTC
TRBJ1-2 | - | - | TRBV27 | CASNPRAGTRDLTENYGYTF | TGTGCCAGCAATCCTAGGGCGGGCACCAGAGACTTAACTGAAAACTATGGCTACACCTTC
TRBJ1-4 | - | - | TRBV6-1 | CASSRQAQNEKLFF | TGTGCCAGCAGCCGACAGGCTCAAAATGAAAAACTGTTTTTT
TRBJ2-1 | - | TRBD2 | TRBV18 | CASSLVLAGSYNEQFF | TGTGCCAGCTCTCTGGTCCTAGCGGGGTCCTACAATGAGCAGTTCTTC
TRBJ1-2 | - | - | TRBV28 | CASIEGYTF | TGTGCCAGCATAGAAGGCTACACCTTC
TRBJ1-5 | - | - | TRBV28 | CASIKGSPGGQPQHF | TGTGCCAGCATCAAAGGGTCTCCGGGCGGTCAGCCCCAGCATTTT
TRBJ1-4 | - | TRBD1 | TRBV9 | CASSVSRQGRANEKLFF | TGTGCCAGCAGCGTCTCCAGACAGGGGCGGGCTAATGAAAAACTGTTTTTT
TRBJ1-6 | - | - | TRBV10-3 | CATSWVPGLRNSPLHF | TGTGCCACCTCGTGGGTCCCGGGTCTGAGGAATTCACCCCTCCACTTT
TRBJ2-3 | - | TRBD2 | TRBV10-1 | CASSEAPGGSTDTQYF | TGCGCCAGCAGTGAGGCCCCGGGAGGTAGCACAGATACGCAGTATTTT
TRBJ2-7 | - | - | TRBV27 | CASRPGLGSYEQYF | TGTGCCAGCAGACCGGGACTGGGCTCCTACGAGCAGTACTTC
TRBJ2-7 | - | - | TRBV27 | CASSFRAQFYEQYF | TGTGCCAGCAGTTTCAGGGCTCAATTCTACGAGCAGTACTTC
TRBJ1-1 | - | - | TRBV11-2 | CASSYTEAFF | TGTGCCAGCAGCTATACTGAAGCTTTCTTT
TRBJ1-5 | - | - | TRBV4-3 | CASSQDTLGQPQHF | TGCGCCAGCAGCCAAGATACATTGGGACAGCCCCAGCATTTT
TRBJ2-7 | - | TRBD1 | TRBV9 | CASSVAGTGLLGEQYF | TGTGCCAGCAGCGTAGCGGGGACAGGGCTTTTAGGGGAGCAGTACTTC
TRBJ2-1 | - | TRBD1 | TRBV28 | CASSLLGQGEQFF | TGTGCCAGCAGTTTACTCGGACAGGGTGAGCAGTTCTTC
TRBJ2-7 | - | TRBD1 | TRBV6-6 | CASSPGTGKYF | TGTGCCAGCAGCCCCGGGACAGGGAAGTACTTC
TRBJ2-2 | - | - | TRBV6-1 | CASSEAGELFF | TGTGCCAGCAGTGAGGCCGGGGAGCTGTTTTTT
TRBJ2-5 | - | - | TRBV2 | CASSEAVEGQSVSQYF | TGTGCCAGCAGTGAAGCAGTGGAAGGACAGTCCGTATCCCAGTACTTC
TRBJ2-2 | once | TRBD1 | TRBV27 | CASSFYPTGWSGELFF | TGTGCCAGCAGTTTTTACCCGACAGGGTGGTCCGGGGAGCTGTTTTTT
TRBJ2-2 | once | TRBD2 | TRBV7-9 | CAVGGGSNGELFF | TGTGCCGTAGGCGGCGGGAGTAACGGGGAGCTGTTTTTT
TRBJ2-3 | - | TRBD1 | TRBV2 | CASVTGTGPSDTQYF | TGTGCCAGCGTAACCGGGACAGGGCCATCAGATACGCAGTATTTT
TRBJ2-7 | - | TRBD1 | TRBV27 | CASSPEPGGYEQYF | TGTGCCAGCAGTCCGGAGCCAGGGGGCTACGAGCAGTACTTC
TRBJ1-4 | - | TRBD1 | TRBV7-6 | CASSPPRTGGGEKLFF | TGTGCCAGCAGCCCGCCCCGGACAGGGGGCGGCGAAAAACTGTTTTTT
TRBJ1-5 | - | - | TRBV6-5 | CASSPISGSSQPQHF | TGTGCCAGCAGTCCCATTTCCGGGTCCAGTCAGCCCCAGCATTTT
TRBJ2-7 | - | TRBD2 | TRBV7-9 | CASSYPSGGSYEQYF | TGTGCCAGCAGCTACCCTAGCGGGGGCTCCTACGAGCAGTACTTC
TRBJ2-5 | - | TRBD2 | TRBV7-9 | CASSLSLAGHQETQYF | TGTGCCAGCAGCTTATCGCTAGCGGGACATCAAGAGACCCAGTACTTC
TRBJ1-5 | once | TRBD1 | TRBV19 | CASKMGQGYSNQPQHF | TGTGCCAGCAAGATGGGACAGGGGTATAGCAATCAGCCCCAGCATTTT
TRBJ1-5 | - | - | TRBV29-1 | CSVGEGLSNQPQHF | TGCAGCGTCGGAGAGGGCCTTAGCAATCAGCCCCAGCATTTT
TRBJ1-2 | - | TRBD1 | TRBV4-3 | CASSQDGTGLTGGYTF | TGCGCCAGCAGCCAAGATGGGACAGGGCTAACGGGTGGCTACACCTTC
TRBJ2-3 | - | TRBD2 | TRBV30 | CAWSVQREGRDTQYF | TGTGCCTGGAGTGTACAGCGGGAGGGCCGAGATACGCAGTATTTT
TRBJ1-1 | - | - | TRBV27 | CASSLGPRGRTEAFF | TGTGCCAGCAGTTTAGGGCCCCGTGGACGGACTGAAGCTTTCTTT
TRBJ2-6 | - | TRBD1 | TRBV13 | CASSLGTGLSGANVLTF | TGTGCCAGCAGCTTAGGGACAGGGCTTTCTGGGGCCAACGTCCTGACTTTC
TRBJ1-2 | - | TRBD1 | TRBV15 | CATSRDGGQGESNYGYTF | TGTGCCACCAGCAGAGATGGTGGACAGGGGGAAAGCAACTATGGCTACACCTTC
TRBJ2-1 | once | - | TRBV5-1 | CASSLVAESSYNEQFF | TGCGCCAGCAGCTTGGTAGCGGAGAGCTCCTACAATGAGCAGTTCTTC
TRBJ2-6 | - | TRBD1 | TRBV13 | CATHRDRGLSGANVLTF | TGTGCCACCCACCGGGACAGGGGACTGAGCGGGGCCAACGTCCTGACTTTC